The rows below give T cell receptor beta chains drawn from one sample of a study of T cell responses to AZD1222 COVID-19 vaccine. Some clones are missing from TCRdb's copy, which holds only in-frame ones; the method was immunoSEQ multiplex PCR. The table records 100,000 to 150,000 clones, roughly 85% of them present only once. The sequences come from peripheral blood, collected 28 days after the second AZD1222 dose. All receptors derive from an adult who received the AZD1222 COVID-19 vaccine. Each CDR3 is given with its conserved first and last residue. D genes are given only for firm matches. Expanded clones get a size class; other rows say once, few or many, or leave the size out.

clone size: NA; J gene: TRBJ2-7; D gene: NA; V gene: TRBV7-2; CDR3 protein: CASSLRFGGQSYEQYF; CDR3 DNA: TGTGCCAGCAGCTTACGGTTCGGGGGGCAGTCCTACGAGCAGTACTTC
clone size: NA; J gene: TRBJ1-3; D gene: TRBD1; V gene: TRBV7-6; CDR3 protein: CASSLQGTGNTIYF; CDR3 DNA: TGTGCCAGCAGCCTACAGGGGACTGGAAACACCATATATTTT
clone size: NA; J gene: TRBJ2-5; D gene: TRBD1; V gene: TRBV5-4; CDR3 protein: CASSLQGGPETQYF; CDR3 DNA: TGTGCCAGCAGCTTACAGGGGGGCCCAGAGACCCAGTACTTC
clone size: NA; J gene: TRBJ2-3; D gene: NA; V gene: TRBV11-2; CDR3 protein: CASSTSSRGDTQYF; CDR3 DNA: TGTGCCAGCAGCACCTCTAGCCGGGGAGATACGCAGTATTTT
clone size: once; J gene: TRBJ1-2; D gene: NA; V gene: TRBV10-3; CDR3 protein: CAITPTAEYGYTF; CDR3 DNA: TGTGCCATCACCCCCACAGCGGAGTATGGCTACACCTTC
clone size: NA; J gene: TRBJ2-2; D gene: TRBD2; V gene: TRBV5-1; CDR3 protein: CASSRLAGAVALFF; CDR3 DNA: TGCGCCAGCTCCCGCTTAGCGGGGGCGGTGGCGCTGTTTTTT
clone size: NA; J gene: TRBJ2-7; D gene: TRBD1; V gene: TRBV20-1; CDR3 protein: CSGSRPDRGTYEQYF; CDR3 DNA: TGCAGTGGTAGTAGGCCCGACAGGGGGACGTACGAGCAGTACTTC
clone size: NA; J gene: TRBJ2-1; D gene: NA; V gene: TRBV10-3; CDR3 protein: CAISGGNNEQFF; CDR3 DNA: TGTGCCATCAGTGGGGGTAACAATGAGCAGTTCTTC
clone size: NA; J gene: TRBJ1-6; D gene: TRBD1; V gene: TRBV27; CDR3 protein: CASSLQGAGGNSPLHF; CDR3 DNA: TGTGCCAGCAGTTTACAGGGGGCAGGGGGTAATTCACCCCTCCACTTT
clone size: NA; J gene: TRBJ1-5; D gene: TRBD1; V gene: TRBV7-9; CDR3 protein: CASSLGDSHNQPQHF; CDR3 DNA: TGTGCCAGCAGCTTAGGGGACAGTCACAATCAGCCCCAGCATTTT
clone size: NA; J gene: TRBJ2-5; D gene: TRBD2; V gene: TRBV30; CDR3 protein: CAWSGGGQETQYF; CDR3 DNA: TGTGCCTGGAGTGGGGGGGGACAAGAGACCCAGTACTTC
clone size: NA; J gene: TRBJ2-1; D gene: TRBD2; V gene: TRBV6-6; CDR3 protein: CASSRTSGAYNEQFF; CDR3 DNA: TGTGCCAGCAGTAGGACTAGCGGGGCCTACAATGAGCAGTTCTTC
clone size: NA; J gene: TRBJ1-3; D gene: NA; V gene: TRBV30; CDR3 protein: CALGAWSGNTIYF; CDR3 DNA: TGTGCCCTGGGGGCTTGGTCTGGAAACACCATATATTTT
clone size: NA; J gene: TRBJ1-3; D gene: NA; V gene: TRBV6-5; CDR3 protein: CASSPKHSGNTIYF; CDR3 DNA: TGTGCCAGCAGCCCCAAGCACTCTGGAAACACCATATATTTT
clone size: NA; J gene: TRBJ1-1; D gene: NA; V gene: TRBV6-6; CDR3 protein: CATILDSYTEAFF; CDR3 DNA: TGTGCCACCATATTGGACAGCTACACTGAAGCTTTCTTT
clone size: NA; J gene: TRBJ2-5; D gene: NA; V gene: TRBV7-8; CDR3 protein: CASSLNVRRARETQYF; CDR3 DNA: TGTGCCAGCAGCTTGAATGTTAGGCGGGCACGAGAGACCCAGTACTTC
clone size: few; J gene: TRBJ1-1; D gene: NA; V gene: TRBV3-1/TRBV3-2; CDR3 protein: CASSLSRGGTEAFF; CDR3 DNA: TGTGCCAGCAGCCTCTCCCGTGGGGGGACTGAAGCTTTCTTT
clone size: NA; J gene: TRBJ2-3; D gene: TRBD2; V gene: TRBV28; CDR3 protein: CASSPQRGGTDTQYF; CDR3 DNA: TGTGCCAGCAGCCCCCAGCGGGGGGGGACAGATACGCAGTATTTT
clone size: few; J gene: TRBJ2-7; D gene: TRBD1; V gene: TRBV20-1; CDR3 protein: CSASPLTGAHYEQYF; CDR3 DNA: TGCAGTGCTAGTCCCTTGACAGGGGCACACTACGAGCAGTACTTC
clone size: NA; J gene: TRBJ1-5; D gene: NA; V gene: TRBV27; CDR3 protein: CASSLGDRNQPQHF; CDR3 DNA: TGTGCCAGCAGTTTGGGTGACAGGAATCAGCCCCAGCATTTT
clone size: NA; J gene: TRBJ2-1; D gene: TRBD2; V gene: TRBV3-1/TRBV3-2; CDR3 protein: CASSQGISGVKGNEQFF; CDR3 DNA: TGTGCCAGCAGCCAAGGGATTAGCGGGGTCAAGGGCAATGAGCAGTTCTTC
clone size: NA; J gene: TRBJ1-4; D gene: NA; V gene: TRBV28; CDR3 protein: CASSPHRAFNEKLFF; CDR3 DNA: TGTGCCAGCAGTCCTCACAGGGCCTTTAATGAAAAACTGTTTTTT
clone size: NA; J gene: TRBJ1-1; D gene: NA; V gene: TRBV10-3; CDR3 protein: CAISVEGGNTEAFF; CDR3 DNA: TGTGCCATCAGTGTTGAGGGAGGGAACACTGAAGCTTTCTTT
clone size: NA; J gene: TRBJ1-2; D gene: NA; V gene: TRBV9; CDR3 protein: CASSVGPVNYGYTF; CDR3 DNA: TGTGCCAGCAGCGTAGGTCCAGTTAACTATGGCTACACCTTC
clone size: NA; J gene: TRBJ1-1; D gene: NA; V gene: TRBV6-6; CDR3 protein: CASSNRRSYTEAFF; CDR3 DNA: TGTGCCAGCAGTAATAGACGGTCCTACACTGAAGCTTTCTTT
clone size: NA; J gene: TRBJ1-2; D gene: NA; V gene: TRBV28; CDR3 protein: CASSWGGGYTF; CDR3 DNA: TGTGCCAGCAGCTGGGGGGGTGGCTACACCTTC